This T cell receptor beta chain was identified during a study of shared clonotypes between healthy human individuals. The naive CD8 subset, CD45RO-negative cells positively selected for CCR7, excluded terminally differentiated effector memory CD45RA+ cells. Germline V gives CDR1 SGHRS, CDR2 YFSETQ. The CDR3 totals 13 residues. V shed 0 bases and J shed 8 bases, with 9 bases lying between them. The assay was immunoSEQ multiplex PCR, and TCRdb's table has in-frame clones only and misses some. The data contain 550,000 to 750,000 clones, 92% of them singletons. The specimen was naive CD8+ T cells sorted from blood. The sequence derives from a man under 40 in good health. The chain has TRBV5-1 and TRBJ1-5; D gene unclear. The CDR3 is CASSLAPLEPQHF. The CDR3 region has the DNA TGCGCCAGCAGCTTGGCTCCTTTGGAGCCCCAGCATTTT.